This paragraph reports one T cell receptor beta chain. This specimen comes from a study of T-cell reconstitution after alpha-beta-depleted transplantation in children. Preparation of the TCRbeta library used unique molecular identifiers. TCRdb independently ran MiXCR on the PCR reads; one entry per CDR3 protein. The sample lists some 500,000 distinct CDR3 sequences; about a sixth were seen once. The sequences come from PBMCs from the stem cell graft donor, collected from the stem cell graft. The TCR sequence derives from a human donor who donated a stem cell graft to a child with acute lymphoblastic leukemia.

CDR3 nucleotide sequence: TGTGCCAGCAGCTTTTCTAGCGGGAGGGCGGGCGAGCAGTACTTC. Translating it yields CASSFSSGRAGEQYF. The V call is TRBV7-9, the J call TRBJ2-7, with TRBD2 identical over 12 bases. This CDR3 spans 15 amino acids. Germline trimming cut 3 bases from V and 6 bases from J; bases unmatched to any gene: 6. Per germline, CDR1 SEHNR and CDR2 FQNEAQ (reference sequence). The whole variable domain, remainder taken from reference TRBV7-9 and TRBJ2-7, is DTGVSQNPRHKITKRGQNVTFRCDPISEHNRLYWYRQTLGQGPEFLTYFQNEAQLEKSRLLSDRFSAERPKGSFSTLEIQRTEQGDSAMYLCASSFSSGRAGEQYFGPGTRLTVT.